These T cell receptor beta chains were read from a single sample in a study of CD8+ T cells in alopecia areata. The method was immunoSEQ multiplex PCR; TCRdb's version includes in-frame clones alone and lacks a portion of them. The sample yields roughly 120,000 clones, roughly 50% seen once. Sequencing was performed on CD8+ T cells sorted from blood, taken at week 24, from a patient treated with tofacitinib. The receptors were sampled from a human donor with alopecia areata. Both conserved end residues are part of each CDR3. A D gene is named only where the DNA matches it firmly. A clone size is listed for some rows: how often the clone was seen (once, few, many), or a class if it is expanded.

>TRBD1|TRBV27|once|TRBJ1-2
TGTGCCAGCAGTTTAAGTGGACGGACAGGAGTCTATGGCTACACCTTC
CASSLSGRTGVYGYTF
>TRBD1|TRBV5-6|few|TRBJ1-6
TGTGCCAGCAGCTTACAGGACAGGGGTCCTGCCGGGAATTCACCCCTCCACTTT
CASSLQDRGPAGNSPLHF
>-|TRBV27|-|TRBJ2-5
TGTGCCAGCAGTTTAACGGGGCCAGGGACCCAGTACTTC
CASSLTGPGTQYF
>TRBD1|TRBV19|once|TRBJ1-5
TGTGCCAGTAGTCCCACACAGGGGAGCAATCAGCCCCAGCATTTT
CASSPTQGSNQPQHF
>-|TRBV25-1|-|TRBJ2-5
TGTGCCAGCAGTGACCCCGGCAACCTAGAGACCCAGTACTTC
CASSDPGNLETQYF
>-|TRBV6-6|-|TRBJ2-1
TGTGCCAGCAGTTCGTTTGGCGATGAGCAGTTCTTC
CASSSFGDEQFF
>-|TRBV13|-|TRBJ1-1
TGTGCCAGCAGCTTAGGTGGTCGGGGAAACACTGAAGCTTTCTTT
CASSLGGRGNTEAFF
>TRBD2|TRBV11-2|-|TRBJ2-5
TGTGCCAGCAGCTTAGTCTTCCTAGCGGGAGAGACCCAGTACTTC
CASSLVFLAGETQYF
>TRBD2|TRBV27|-|TRBJ2-1
TGTGCCAGCAGTTATAGCGGGTACAATGAGCAGTTCTTC
CASSYSGYNEQFF
>TRBD1|TRBV27|-|TRBJ1-1
TGTGCCAGCAGTGACAGGGGCACTGAAGCTTTCTTT
CASSDRGTEAFF
>-|TRBV30|-|TRBJ2-7
TGTGCCTGGAGTGTACAAGGGGGAGGGGGCTCACGCTACGAGCAGTACTTC
CAWSVQGGGGSRYEQYF
>-|TRBV12-5|-|TRBJ1-2
TGTGCTAGTGGTTTGGGCAGCTCTAACTATGGCTACACCTTC
CASGLGSSNYGYTF
>-|TRBV7-3|-|TRBJ1-2
TGTGCCAGCAGCCCCGGGGTAGGGCCGTACTATGGCTACACCTTC
CASSPGVGPYYGYTF
>-|TRBV4-2|once|TRBJ1-5
TGTGCCAGCAGCCAAGTGGGGGCTCAGCCCCAGCATTTT
CASSQVGAQPQHF
>-|TRBV9|once|TRBJ2-7
TGTGCCAGCAGCGTAGGGGGGGGCAGTCACCCCTACGAGCAGTACTTC
CASSVGGGSHPYEQYF
>TRBD2|TRBV4-3|-|TRBJ2-7
TGCGCCAGCAGCCAAGATTGGGAGGGGTCCTACGAGCAGTACTTC
CASSQDWEGSYEQYF
>-|TRBV29-1|-|TRBJ2-7
TGCAGCGTGGGATTTGGTCTTTTCGGCGAGCAGTACTTC
CSVGFGLFGEQYF
>-|TRBV6-1|-|TRBJ2-5
TGTGCCAGCAACCGCCGGACAACTCAAGAGACCCAGTACTTC
CASNRRTTQETQYF
>TRBD2|TRBV6-6|few|TRBJ2-5
TGTGCCAGCAGTTACGAGACTAGCGGACAAGAGACCCAGTACTTC
CASSYETSGQETQYF
>TRBD2|TRBV7-9|-|TRBJ2-7
TGTGCCAGCAGCTCAACCTTTGAAGCGGGGGTTGGCTACGAGCAGTACTTC
CASSSTFEAGVGYEQYF
>-|TRBV2|-|TRBJ1-5
TGTGCCAGCAGTGAACCCCACAATCAGCCCCAGCATTTT
CASSEPHNQPQHF
>-|TRBV6-5|-|TRBJ1-2
TGTGCCAGCAGGGACGGGGCCCTCGTGGATGGCTACACCTTC
CASRDGALVDGYTF
>-|TRBV7-9|-|TRBJ2-4
TGTGCCAGCAGTCCTAATCAAGGTGTCAGGGCCAAAAACATTCAGTACTTC
CASSPNQGVRAKNIQYF
>TRBD1|TRBV30|-|TRBJ1-1
TGTGCCTGGACGACAGGGGGCACTGAAGCTTTCTTT
CAWTTGGTEAFF
>-|TRBV15|few|TRBJ2-3
TGTGCCACCAGCATTAGAGAGGACACAGATACGCAGTATTTT
CATSIREDTDTQYF
>-|TRBV30|-|TRBJ1-6
TGTGCCTGGAGGGGACCGGCCGTCGGTTCACCCCTCCACTTT
CAWRGPAVGSPLHF
>-|TRBV11-2|-|TRBJ2-1
TGTGCCAGCAGCTCTCTAATTCCTGAGCAGTTCTTC
CASSSLIPEQFF
>-|TRBV11-2|-|TRBJ1-3
TGTGCCAGCAGCTTAGATCAAGCGAAGACTGGAAACACCATATATTTT
CASSLDQAKTGNTIYF
>TRBD1|TRBV2|-|TRBJ2-2
TGTGCCAGCGCCGGGGGGACAGGGAGGACCGGGGAGCTGTTTTTT
CASAGGTGRTGELFF
>-|TRBV11-2|-|TRBJ1-1
TGTGCCAGCAGCTTAGTGGGGCCAGGAGGGAACACTGAAGCTTTCTTT
CASSLVGPGGNTEAFF
>-|TRBV27|-|TRBJ1-2
TGTGCCAGCAGTTTCGGATCTAACTATGGCTACACCTTC
CASSFGSNYGYTF
>-|TRBV30|-|TRBJ1-1
TGTGCCTGGACTACGGACGTGAACACTGAAGCTTTCTTT
CAWTTDVNTEAFF
>-|TRBV6-5|-|TRBJ1-1
TGTGCCAGCAGTTACTCGAAGGGCAACACTGAAGCTTTCTTT
CASSYSKGNTEAFF
>-|TRBV14|-|TRBJ2-5
TGTGCCAGCAGCCAAGTTTGGGGGGTCGGGGTGACCGAAGAGACCCAGTACTTC
CASSQVWGVGVTEETQYF
>TRBD1|TRBV2|-|TRBJ1-2
TGTGCCAGCGGTCCTCAGGGGGCGCCGGTAGTTTATGGCTACACCTTC
CASGPQGAPVVYGYTF
>-|TRBV5-4|-|TRBJ2-2
TGTGCCAGCAGCCCCTACACCGGGGAGCTGTTTTTT
CASSPYTGELFF
>TRBD1|TRBV5-1|-|TRBJ2-3
TGCGCCAGCAGCTCCGGGACAGCTACCACAGATACGCAGTATTTT
CASSSGTATTDTQYF
>TRBD2|TRBV27|-|TRBJ2-1
TGTGCCAGCAGTGGCCTACTAGCGGGGGGGTACAATGAGCAGTTCTTC
CASSGLLAGGYNEQFF
>TRBD1|TRBV13|-|TRBJ2-2
TGTGCCAGCAGAACAGGGGGCTCAGGGGAGCTGTTTTTT
CASRTGGSGELFF
>-|TRBV18|-|TRBJ1-1
TGTGCCAGCTCACCACCCCAGAACACTGAAGCTTTCTTT
CASSPPQNTEAFF